Described below is a single T cell receptor (beta chain) sequence and its context. This clone was detected once. Its antigen is currently not known. Base qualities are not at hand, and no much larger clone is one base apart. Using the deep immunoSEQ assay, TCR CDR3 regions were amplified from genomic DNA by multiplex PCR. Extracted genomic DNA from each cell subset was spread evenly across all wells of several immunoSEQ 96-well plates, with each plate serving as a replicate. For sorted subsets, 150 to 250 ng genomic DNA, equal to tens of thousands of T cell genomes, was loaded into each replicate PCR. Purified libraries were quantified with a Qubit 3.0 fluorometer, sized on a Bioanalyzer 2100, and re-quantified with the KAPA Library Quantification kit. Every immunoSEQ 96-well plate was sequenced on a separate single-read 150-cycle Illumina NextSeq 550 flow cell. The paper's processing steps were these. Because the immunoSEQ output included only junctional sequences and no quality scores, the filtering could not be the same as the filtering used for full-length reads. Sequences were annotated with PyIR, a Python wrapper for IgBLAST v1.9, and V/J genes and CDR3 were assigned using IMGT germline references. Reads with weak V/J assignments (E-value above 1e-6), missing CDR3, stop codons, out-of-frame junctions, or ambiguous translated residues were removed. V3J clonotypes were defined as sequences sharing an identical inferred V gene, J gene, and CDR3 amino acid sequence. Percentage overlap between repertoires was computed as shared unique clonotypes divided by the size of the smaller repertoire. Richness of each repertoire was evaluated using RTK rarefaction, the Chao1 estimator, and Recon v2.1 estimates of unobserved clonotypes. OLGA was used to compute generation probabilities for all TCRbeta clonotypes that the gDNA method yielded from a handful of donors. In its TCRdb copy, this immuneACCESS table keeps in-frame sequences only and misses some clones. Where compared with another copy, unresolved V genes explain less than half of these, and the others have no known cause. For V, J and clone size, that table is used; D and trimming come from the DNA. The sample table contains approximately 1.5 million clones; only one count was recorded for about 98.5% of them. Jointly, the top ten make up roughly 0.35% of the sample.

This entry comes from a study of shared clonotypes between healthy human individuals (dated by TCRdb to about 2020). In terms of the full investigation: The cohort comprised a couple of women and a few men aged 18 to 49 years. Between about 0.8 and 9 billion PBMCs per donor were obtained by leukapheresis. To increase sequencing depth and limit assay-specific biases, different laboratories used diverse techniques to prepare libraries and sequence TCR repertoires. For each donor, CD4 naive and CD4 memory were each run on three plates, CD8 naive on two plates, and CD8 memory on one plate. To estimate repertoire size and how much clonotypes are shared between individuals, the study performed deep sequencing of blood TCR repertoires from 4 to 6 healthy adults. Overall study outcomes, separate from this receptor: Incomplete sequencing was indicated by rarefaction of sorted-subset datasets, despite the large sequencing depth. Higher generation probabilities were observed for clonotypes shared by all four sorted-subset donors than for non-shared clonotypes. Pairwise subsampling indicated that sequencing depth was expected to affect the degree of clonotype sharing among donors. Sampling was restricted to blood, and TCR repertoires in tissue are likely to differ from TCR repertoires in blood. Naive subsets generally had larger estimated clonotype richness than memory subsets. When a handful of donors were compared, the shared fraction of clonotypes was around 5.1% for naive CD4, roughly 3.3% for naive CD8, 2% to 2.5% for memory CD4, and around 0.4% for memory CD8. Because the study included only a small number of donors, the genetic and exposure-history diversity represented was limited.

The donors were healthy, HIV-negative adults who had no recently reported acute infections or vaccinations. All donors were Caucasian adults living in Nashville, Tennessee, USA. Magnetic negative selection was used to enrich CD4+ T cells, after which naive cells were positively selected on CD45RA and the negative fraction became the memory subset. After blood collection by leukapheresis, PBMCs were isolated using Ficoll-Histopaque density gradient centrifugation and then cryopreserved in the vapor phase of liquid nitrogen. Purity and quantity of every magnetically sorted T cell population were checked by analytical flow cytometry. Genomic DNA was isolated from each sorted fraction and quantified by UV absorbance on a Nanodrop 2000c. V is pruned by 1 base and J by 8 bases, leaving 8 bases of the junction without a gene match. CDR1 and CDR2 are read off the germline V gene as LGHNA and YSLEER. The CDR3 contains 15 residues, cysteine and phenylalanine counted. Just CDR3 DNA is preserved here, 45 bases in frame from base 1.

The source of this sequence is a man in his thirties or forties in good health. The chain couples TRBV4-3 to TRBJ2-1, with 7 bases in between that match TRBD1. Sequencing input: naive CD4+ T cells sorted from blood. The sample's cell subset or site, from its label and the paper: CD45RA+ positively selected. The DNA is TGCGCCAGCAGCCAAGGGCAGGGGGTCGCCGATGAGCAGTTCTTC. This translates into CASSQGQGVADEQFF.